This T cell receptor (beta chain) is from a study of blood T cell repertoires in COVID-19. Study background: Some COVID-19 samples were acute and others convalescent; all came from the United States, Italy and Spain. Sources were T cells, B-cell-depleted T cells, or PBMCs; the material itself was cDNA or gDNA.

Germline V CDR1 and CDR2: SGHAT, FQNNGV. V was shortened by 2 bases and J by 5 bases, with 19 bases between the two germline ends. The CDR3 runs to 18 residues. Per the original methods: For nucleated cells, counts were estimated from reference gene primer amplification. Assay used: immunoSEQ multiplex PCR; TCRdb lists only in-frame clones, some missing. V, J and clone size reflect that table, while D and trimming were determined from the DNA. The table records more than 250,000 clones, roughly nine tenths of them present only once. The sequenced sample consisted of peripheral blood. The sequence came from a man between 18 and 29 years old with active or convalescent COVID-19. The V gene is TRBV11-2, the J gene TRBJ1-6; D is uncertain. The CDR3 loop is CASSLYFPTGSNNSPLHF. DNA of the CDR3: TGTGCCAGCAGCTTATACTTCCCGACCGGGTCTAATAATTCACCCCTCCACTTT.